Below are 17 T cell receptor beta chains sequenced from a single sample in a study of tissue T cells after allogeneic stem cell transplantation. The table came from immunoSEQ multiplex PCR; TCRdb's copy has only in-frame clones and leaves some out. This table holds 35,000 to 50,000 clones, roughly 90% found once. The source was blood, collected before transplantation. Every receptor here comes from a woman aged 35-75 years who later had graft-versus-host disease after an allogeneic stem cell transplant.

The CDR3 protein is CASSQVFGTEAFF. As DNA, the CDR3 is TGCGCCAGCAGCCAGGTCTTTGGCACTGAAGCTTTCTTT. The V and J genes are TRBV4-1 and TRBJ1-1; D remains ambiguous. The V gene's germline CDR1 is MGHRA and CDR2 YSYEKL. The CDR3 runs 13 residues. Trimming cost V 3 bases and J 4 bases, with 9 bases left between them.

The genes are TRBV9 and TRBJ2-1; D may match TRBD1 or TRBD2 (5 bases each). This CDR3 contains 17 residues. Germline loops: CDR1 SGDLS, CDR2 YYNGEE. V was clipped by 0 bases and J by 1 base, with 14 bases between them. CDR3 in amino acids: CASSVGWGSGSYNEQFF. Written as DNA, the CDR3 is TGTGCCAGCAGCGTAGGTTGGGGGAGTGGATCCTACAATGAGCAGTTCTTC.

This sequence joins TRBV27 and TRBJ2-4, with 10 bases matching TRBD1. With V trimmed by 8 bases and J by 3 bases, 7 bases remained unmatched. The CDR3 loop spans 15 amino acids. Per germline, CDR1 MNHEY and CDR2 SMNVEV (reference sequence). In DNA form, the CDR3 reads TGTGCCAGCCCGGGACAGGGGCCTTTCAAAAACATTCAGTACTTC. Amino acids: CASPGQGPFKNIQYF.

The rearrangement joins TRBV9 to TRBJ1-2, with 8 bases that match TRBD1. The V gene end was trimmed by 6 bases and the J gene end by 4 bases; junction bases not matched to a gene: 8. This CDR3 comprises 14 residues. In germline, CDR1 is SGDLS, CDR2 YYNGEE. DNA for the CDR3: TGTGCCAGCAACGAGGGGGACAGGCCCTATGGCTACACCTTC. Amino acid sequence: CASNEGDRPYGYTF.

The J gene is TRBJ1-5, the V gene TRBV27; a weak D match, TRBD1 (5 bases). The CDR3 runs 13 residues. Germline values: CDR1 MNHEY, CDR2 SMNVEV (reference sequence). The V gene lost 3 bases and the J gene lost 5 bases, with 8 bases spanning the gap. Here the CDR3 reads CASSLQGHQPQHF. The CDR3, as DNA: TGTGCCAGCAGTTTGCAGGGCCATCAGCCCCAGCATTTT.

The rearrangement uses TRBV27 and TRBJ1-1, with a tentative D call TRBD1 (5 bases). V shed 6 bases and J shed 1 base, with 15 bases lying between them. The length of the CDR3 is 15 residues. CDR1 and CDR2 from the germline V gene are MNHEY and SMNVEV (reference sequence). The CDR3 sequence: CASSTYSTANTEAFF. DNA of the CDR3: TGTGCCAGCAGCACATACTCGACAGCGAACACTGAAGCTTTCTTT.

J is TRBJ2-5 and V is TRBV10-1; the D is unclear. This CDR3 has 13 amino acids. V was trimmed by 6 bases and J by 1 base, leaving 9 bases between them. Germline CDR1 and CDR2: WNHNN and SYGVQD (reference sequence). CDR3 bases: TGCGCCAGCAGAGATACTACCCAAGAGACCCAGTACTTC. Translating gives CASRDTTQETQYF.

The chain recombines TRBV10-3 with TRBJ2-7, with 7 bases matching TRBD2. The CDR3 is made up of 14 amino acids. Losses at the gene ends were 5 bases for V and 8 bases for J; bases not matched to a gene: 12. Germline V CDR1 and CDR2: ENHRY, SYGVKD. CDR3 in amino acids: CAISRLAQGGQQYF. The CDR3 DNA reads TGTGCCATCAGTAGACTAGCCCAGGGCGGCCAGCAGTACTTC.

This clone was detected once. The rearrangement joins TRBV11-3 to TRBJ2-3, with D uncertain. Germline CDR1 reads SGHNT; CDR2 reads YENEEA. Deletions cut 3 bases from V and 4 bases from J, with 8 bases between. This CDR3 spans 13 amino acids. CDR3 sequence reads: CASSLLPADTQYF. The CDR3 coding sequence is TGTGCCAGCAGCTTGCTGCCGGCAGATACGCAGTATTTT.

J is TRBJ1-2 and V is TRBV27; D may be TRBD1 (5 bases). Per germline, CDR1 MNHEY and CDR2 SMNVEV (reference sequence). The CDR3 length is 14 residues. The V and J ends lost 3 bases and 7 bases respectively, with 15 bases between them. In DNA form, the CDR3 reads TGTGCCAGCAGTTTGGGAATTCAGGGTGCTGGCTACACCTTC. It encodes CASSLGIQGAGYTF.

Written as DNA, the CDR3 is TGTGCCAGCAGTCTCGGCCGCCTGACCTATGGCTACACCTTC. This encodes CASSLGRLTYGYTF. The chain carries TRBV6-2 or TRBV6-3 and TRBJ1-2; D call uncertain. The CDR3 totals 14 residues. Between the trimmed V and J ends, which lost 5 bases and 4 bases, there was a span of 14 bases. The germline CDR1 and CDR2 sequences are MNHEY and SVGEGT.

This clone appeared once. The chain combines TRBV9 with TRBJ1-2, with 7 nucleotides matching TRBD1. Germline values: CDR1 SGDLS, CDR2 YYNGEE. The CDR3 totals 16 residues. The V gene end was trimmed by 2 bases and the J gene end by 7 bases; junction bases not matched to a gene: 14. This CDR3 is CASSVSDRFLVGGYTF. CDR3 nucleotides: TGTGCCAGCAGCGTTTCGGACAGGTTCCTAGTTGGTGGCTACACCTTC.

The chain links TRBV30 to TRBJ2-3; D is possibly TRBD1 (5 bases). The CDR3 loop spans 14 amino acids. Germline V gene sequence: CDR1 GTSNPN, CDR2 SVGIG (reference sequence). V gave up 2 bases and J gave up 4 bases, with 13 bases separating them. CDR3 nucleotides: TGTGCCTGGAGTCCCACAGGTTACTCAGATACGCAGTATTTT. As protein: CAWSPTGYSDTQYF.

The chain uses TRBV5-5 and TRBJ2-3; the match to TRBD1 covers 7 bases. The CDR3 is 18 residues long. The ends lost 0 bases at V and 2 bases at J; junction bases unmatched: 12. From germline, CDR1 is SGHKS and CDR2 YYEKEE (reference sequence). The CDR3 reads CASSLAGGGQLPTDTQYF. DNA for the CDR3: TGTGCCAGCAGCTTGGCAGGTGGGGGACAGCTCCCCACAGATACGCAGTATTTT.

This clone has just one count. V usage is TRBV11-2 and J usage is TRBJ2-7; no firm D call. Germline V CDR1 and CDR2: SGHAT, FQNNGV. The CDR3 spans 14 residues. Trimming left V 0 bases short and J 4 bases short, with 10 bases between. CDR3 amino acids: CASSLEIGPYEQYF. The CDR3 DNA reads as TGTGCCAGCAGCTTAGAAATTGGCCCTTACGAGCAGTACTTC.

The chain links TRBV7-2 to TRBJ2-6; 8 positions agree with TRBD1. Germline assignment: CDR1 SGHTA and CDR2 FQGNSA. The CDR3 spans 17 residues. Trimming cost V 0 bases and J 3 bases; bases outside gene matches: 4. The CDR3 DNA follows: TGTGCCAGCAGCTTAGCGTGGACAGGGTATGGGGCCAACGTCCTGACTTTC. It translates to CASSLAWTGYGANVLTF.

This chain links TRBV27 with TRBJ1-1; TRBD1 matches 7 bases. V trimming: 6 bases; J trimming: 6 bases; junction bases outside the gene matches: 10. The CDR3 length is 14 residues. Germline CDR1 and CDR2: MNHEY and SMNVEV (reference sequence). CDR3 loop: CASRPIGGQPEAFF. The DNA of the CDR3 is TGTGCCAGCAGACCTATTGGGGGACAGCCTGAAGCTTTCTTT.